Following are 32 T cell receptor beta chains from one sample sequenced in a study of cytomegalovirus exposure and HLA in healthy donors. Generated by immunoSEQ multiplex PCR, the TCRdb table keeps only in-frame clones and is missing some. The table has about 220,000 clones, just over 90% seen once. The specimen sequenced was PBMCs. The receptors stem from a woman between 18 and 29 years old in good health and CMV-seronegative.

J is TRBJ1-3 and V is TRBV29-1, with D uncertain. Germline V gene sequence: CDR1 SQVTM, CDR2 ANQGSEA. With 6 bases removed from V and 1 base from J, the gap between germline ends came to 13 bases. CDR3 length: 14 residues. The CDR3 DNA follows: TGCAGCGTCCAACAGCACCTGTCTGGAAACACCATATATTTT. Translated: CSVQQHLSGNTIYF. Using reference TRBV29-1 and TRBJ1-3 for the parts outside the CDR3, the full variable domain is SAVISQKPSRDICQRGTSLTIQCQVDSQVTMMFWYRQQPGQSLTLIATANQGSEATYESGFVIDKFPISRPNLTFSTLTVSNMSPEDSSIYLCSVQQHLSGNTIYFGEGSWLTVV.

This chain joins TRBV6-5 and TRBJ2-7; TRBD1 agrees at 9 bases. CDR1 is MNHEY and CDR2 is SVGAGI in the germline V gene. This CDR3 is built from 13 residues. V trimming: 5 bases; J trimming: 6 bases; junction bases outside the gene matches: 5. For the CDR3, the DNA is TGTGCCAGCAGTGCCGGGACAGGGTTCGAGCAGTACTTC. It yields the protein CASSAGTGFEQYF.

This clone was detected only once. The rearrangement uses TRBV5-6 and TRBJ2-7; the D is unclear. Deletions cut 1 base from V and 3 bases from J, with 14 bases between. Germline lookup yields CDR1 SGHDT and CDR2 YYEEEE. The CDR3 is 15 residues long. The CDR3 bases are TGTGCCAGCAGCTTGTACGCCCGACATCTCTACGAGCAGTACTTC. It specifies CASSLYARHLYEQYF.

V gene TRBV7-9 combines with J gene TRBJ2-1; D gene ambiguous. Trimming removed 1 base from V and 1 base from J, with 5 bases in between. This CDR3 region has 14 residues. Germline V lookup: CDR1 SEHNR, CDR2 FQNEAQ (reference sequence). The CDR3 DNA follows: TGTGCCAGCAGCTTAGATATTTCCTACAATGAGCAGTTCTTC. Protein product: CASSLDISYNEQFF.

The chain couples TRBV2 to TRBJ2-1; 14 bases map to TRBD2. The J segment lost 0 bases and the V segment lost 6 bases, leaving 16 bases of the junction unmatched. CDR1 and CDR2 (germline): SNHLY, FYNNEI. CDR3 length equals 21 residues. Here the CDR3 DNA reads TGTGCCAGCAGACCAGGGGCCGCAGGACTAGCGGGAGGAAACTCCTACAATGAGCAGTTCTTC. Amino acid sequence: CASRPGAAGLAGGNSYNEQFF.

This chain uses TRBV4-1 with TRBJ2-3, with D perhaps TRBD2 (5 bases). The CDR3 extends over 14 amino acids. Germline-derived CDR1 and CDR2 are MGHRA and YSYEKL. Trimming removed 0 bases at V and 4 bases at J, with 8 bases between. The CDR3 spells CASSQDLSADTQYF. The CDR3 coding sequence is TGCGCCAGCAGCCAAGATCTTAGCGCAGATACGCAGTATTTT.

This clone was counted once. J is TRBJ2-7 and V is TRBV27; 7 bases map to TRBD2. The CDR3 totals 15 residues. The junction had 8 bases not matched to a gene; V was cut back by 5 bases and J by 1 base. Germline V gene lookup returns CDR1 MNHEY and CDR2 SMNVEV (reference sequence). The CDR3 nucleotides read TGTGCCAGCAGTCCTGGCGGGAGTAGGTCCTACGAGCAGTACTTC. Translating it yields CASSPGGSRSYEQYF.

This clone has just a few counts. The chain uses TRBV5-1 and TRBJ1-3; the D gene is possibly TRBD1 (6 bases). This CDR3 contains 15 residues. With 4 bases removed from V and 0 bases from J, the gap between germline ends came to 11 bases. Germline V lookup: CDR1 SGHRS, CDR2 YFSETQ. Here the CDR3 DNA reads TGCGCCAGCAGCGCGACAGGTTTCTCTGGAAACACCATATATTTT. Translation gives CASSATGFSGNTIYF.

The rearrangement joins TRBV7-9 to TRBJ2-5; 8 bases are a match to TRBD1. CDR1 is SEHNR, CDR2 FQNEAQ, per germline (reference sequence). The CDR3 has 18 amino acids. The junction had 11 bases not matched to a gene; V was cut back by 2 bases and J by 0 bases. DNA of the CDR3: TGTGCCAGCAGCTTACCCGATAGGACAGGGTGGGACCAAGAGACCCAGTACTTC. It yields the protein CASSLPDRTGWDQETQYF.

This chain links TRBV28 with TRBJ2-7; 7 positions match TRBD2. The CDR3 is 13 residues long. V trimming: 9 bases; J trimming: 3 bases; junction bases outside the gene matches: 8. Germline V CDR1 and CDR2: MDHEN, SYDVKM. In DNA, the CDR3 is TGTGCCAGTCGGGGGGTATCTCACTACGAGCAGTACTTC. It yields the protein CASRGVSHYEQYF.

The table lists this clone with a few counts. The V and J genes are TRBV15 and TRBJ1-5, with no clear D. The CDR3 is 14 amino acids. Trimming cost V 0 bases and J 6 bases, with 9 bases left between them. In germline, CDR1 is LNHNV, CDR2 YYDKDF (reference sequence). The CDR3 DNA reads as TGTGCCACCAGCAGAGACCAGGCCAGTCAGCCCCAGCATTTT. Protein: CATSRDQASQPQHF.

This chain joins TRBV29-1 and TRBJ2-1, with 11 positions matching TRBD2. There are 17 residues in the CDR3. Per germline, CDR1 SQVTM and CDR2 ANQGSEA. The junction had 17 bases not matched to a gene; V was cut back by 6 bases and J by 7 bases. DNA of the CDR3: TGCAGCGTCTGGACACTTACCGGGACTAGCGGAGGTAATGAGCAGTTCTTC. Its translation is CSVWTLTGTSGGNEQFF.

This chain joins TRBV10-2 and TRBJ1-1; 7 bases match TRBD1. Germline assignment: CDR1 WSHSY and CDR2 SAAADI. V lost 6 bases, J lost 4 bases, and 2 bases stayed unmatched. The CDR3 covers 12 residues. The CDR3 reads CASRSGGTEAFF. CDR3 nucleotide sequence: TGCGCCAGCAGATCAGGGGGCACTGAAGCTTTCTTT.

The CDR3 DNA sequence: TGTGCCAGCAGATACAGTCGAGTCCACGAGCAGTACTTC. It codes for CASRYSRVHEQYF. The chain employs TRBV2 and TRBJ2-7; unclear D gene. The CDR3 totals 13 residues. The V and J ends lost 6 bases and 5 bases respectively, with 14 bases between them. CDR1 SNHLY and CDR2 FYNNEI come from the germline V gene.

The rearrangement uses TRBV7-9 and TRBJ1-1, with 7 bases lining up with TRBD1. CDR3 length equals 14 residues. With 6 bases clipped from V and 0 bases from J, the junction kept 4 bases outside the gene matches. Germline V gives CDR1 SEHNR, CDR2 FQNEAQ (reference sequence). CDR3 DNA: TGTGCCAGCAGTATCGGGACAGTGAACACTGAAGCTTTCTTT. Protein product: CASSIGTVNTEAFF.

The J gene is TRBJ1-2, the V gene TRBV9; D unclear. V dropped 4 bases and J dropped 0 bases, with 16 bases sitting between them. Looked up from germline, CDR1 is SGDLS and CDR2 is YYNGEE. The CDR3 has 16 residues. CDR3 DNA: TGTGCCAGCAGCTCTCCCGGTGGGAGAACTAACTATGGCTACACCTTC. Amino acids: CASSSPGGRTNYGYTF.

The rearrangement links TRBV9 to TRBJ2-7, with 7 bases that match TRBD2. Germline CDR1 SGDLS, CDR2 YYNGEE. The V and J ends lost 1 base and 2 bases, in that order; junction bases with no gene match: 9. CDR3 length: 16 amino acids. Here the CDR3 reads CASSVHVLGGTYEQYF. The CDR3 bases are TGTGCCAGCAGCGTACATGTCTTGGGGGGGACCTACGAGCAGTACTTC.

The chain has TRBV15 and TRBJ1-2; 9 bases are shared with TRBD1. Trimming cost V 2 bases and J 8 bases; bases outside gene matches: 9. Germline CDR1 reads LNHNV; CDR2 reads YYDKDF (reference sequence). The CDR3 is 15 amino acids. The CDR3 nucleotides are TGTGCCACCAGCAGAAGTACAGGGGGCGTCGGCGGCTACACCTTC. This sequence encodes CATSRSTGGVGGYTF.

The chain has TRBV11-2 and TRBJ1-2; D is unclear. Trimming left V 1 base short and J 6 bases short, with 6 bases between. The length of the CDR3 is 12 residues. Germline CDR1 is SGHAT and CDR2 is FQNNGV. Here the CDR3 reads CASSLGGDGYTF. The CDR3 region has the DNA TGTGCCAGCAGCTTAGGAGGAGATGGCTACACCTTC.

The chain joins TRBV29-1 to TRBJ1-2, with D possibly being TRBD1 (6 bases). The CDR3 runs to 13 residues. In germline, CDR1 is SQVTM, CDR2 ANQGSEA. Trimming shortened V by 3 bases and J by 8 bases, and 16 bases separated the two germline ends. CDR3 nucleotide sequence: TGCAGCGTTGAGGGACAAACGTCTGTAGGCTACACCTTC. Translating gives CSVEGQTSVGYTF.

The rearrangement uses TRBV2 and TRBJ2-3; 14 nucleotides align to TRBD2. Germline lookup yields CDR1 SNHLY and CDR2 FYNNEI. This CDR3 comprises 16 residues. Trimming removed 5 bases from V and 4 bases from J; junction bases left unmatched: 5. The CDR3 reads CASSKGLAGVPDTQYF. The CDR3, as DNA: TGTGCCAGCAGTAAGGGACTAGCGGGAGTACCAGATACGCAGTATTTT.

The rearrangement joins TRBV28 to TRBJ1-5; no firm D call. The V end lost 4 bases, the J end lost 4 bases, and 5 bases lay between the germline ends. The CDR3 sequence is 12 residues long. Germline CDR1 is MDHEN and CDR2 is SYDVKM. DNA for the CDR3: TGTGCCAGCAGTTCCGTAAATCAGCCCCAGCATTTT. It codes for CASSSVNQPQHF.

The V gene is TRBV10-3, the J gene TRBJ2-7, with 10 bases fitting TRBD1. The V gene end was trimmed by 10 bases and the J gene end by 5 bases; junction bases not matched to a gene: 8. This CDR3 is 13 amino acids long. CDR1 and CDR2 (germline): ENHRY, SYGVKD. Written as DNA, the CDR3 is TGTGCCACCTCCGGGACAGGGGTCGACGAGCAGTACTTC. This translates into CATSGTGVDEQYF.

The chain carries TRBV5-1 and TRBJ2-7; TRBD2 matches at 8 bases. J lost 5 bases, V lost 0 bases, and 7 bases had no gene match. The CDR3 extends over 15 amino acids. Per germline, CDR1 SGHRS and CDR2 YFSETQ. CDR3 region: CASSLVGLVRDEQYF. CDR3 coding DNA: TGCGCCAGCAGCTTGGTGGGACTAGTACGCGACGAGCAGTACTTC. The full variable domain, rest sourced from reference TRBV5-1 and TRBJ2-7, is KAGVTQTPRYLIKTRGQQVTLSCSPISGHRSVSWYQQTPGQGLQFLFEYFSETQRNKGNFPGRFSGRQFSNSRSEMNVSTLELGDSALYLCASSLVGLVRDEQYFGPGTRLTVT.

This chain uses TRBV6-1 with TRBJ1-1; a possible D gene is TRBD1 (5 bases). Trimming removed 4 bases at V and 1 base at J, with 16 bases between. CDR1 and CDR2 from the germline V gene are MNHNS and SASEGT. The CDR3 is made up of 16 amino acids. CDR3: CASSGGQEPQNTEAFF. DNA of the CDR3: TGTGCCAGCAGTGGGGGCCAGGAACCTCAGAACACTGAAGCTTTCTTT.

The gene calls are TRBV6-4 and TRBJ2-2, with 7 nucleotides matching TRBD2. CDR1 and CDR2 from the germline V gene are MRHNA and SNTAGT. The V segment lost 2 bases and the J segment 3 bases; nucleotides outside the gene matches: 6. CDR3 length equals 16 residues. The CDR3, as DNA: TGTGCCAGCAGTGACCACCTGGCGGGGGACACCGGGGAGCTGTTTTTT. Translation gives CASSDHLAGDTGELFF.

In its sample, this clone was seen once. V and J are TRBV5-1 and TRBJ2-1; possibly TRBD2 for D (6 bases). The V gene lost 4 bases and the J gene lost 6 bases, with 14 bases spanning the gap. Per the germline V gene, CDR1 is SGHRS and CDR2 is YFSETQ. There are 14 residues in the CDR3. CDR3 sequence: CASSLPDYSNEQFF. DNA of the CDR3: TGCGCCAGCAGCCTCCCGGACTACTCCAATGAGCAGTTCTTC. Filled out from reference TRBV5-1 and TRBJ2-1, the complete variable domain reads KAGVTQTPRYLIKTRGQQVTLSCSPISGHRSVSWYQQTPGQGLQFLFEYFSETQRNKGNFPGRFSGRQFSNSRSEMNVSTLELGDSALYLCASSLPDYSNEQFFGPGTRLTVL.

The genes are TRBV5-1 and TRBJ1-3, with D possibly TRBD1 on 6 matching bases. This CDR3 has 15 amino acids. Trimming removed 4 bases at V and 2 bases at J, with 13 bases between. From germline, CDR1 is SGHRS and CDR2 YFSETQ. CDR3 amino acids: CASSPKDSAGNTIYF. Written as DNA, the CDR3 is TGCGCCAGCAGCCCCAAGGACAGCGCTGGAAACACCATATATTTT.

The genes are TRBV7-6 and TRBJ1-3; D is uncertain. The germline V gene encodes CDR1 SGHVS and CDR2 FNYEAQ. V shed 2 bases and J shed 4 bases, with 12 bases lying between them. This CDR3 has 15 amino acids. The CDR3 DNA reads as TGTGCCAGCAGCTTAACCCGAGCCTGGGGAAACACCATATATTTT. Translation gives CASSLTRAWGNTIYF.

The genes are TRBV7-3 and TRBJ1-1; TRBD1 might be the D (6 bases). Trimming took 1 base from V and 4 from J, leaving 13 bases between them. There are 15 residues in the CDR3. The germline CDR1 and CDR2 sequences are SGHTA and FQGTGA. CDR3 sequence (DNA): TGTGCCAGCAGCTTAAGCGGGGGCATAGGCACTGAAGCTTTCTTT. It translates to CASSLSGGIGTEAFF.

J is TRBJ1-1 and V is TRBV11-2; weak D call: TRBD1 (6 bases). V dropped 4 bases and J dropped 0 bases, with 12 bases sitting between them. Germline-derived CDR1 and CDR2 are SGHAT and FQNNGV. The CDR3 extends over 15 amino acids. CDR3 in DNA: TGTGCCAGCAGCTGGACAGTGATCATGAACACTGAAGCTTTCTTT. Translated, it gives CASSWTVIMNTEAFF. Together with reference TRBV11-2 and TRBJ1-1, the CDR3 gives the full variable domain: EAGVAQSPRYKIIEKRQSVAFWCNPISGHATLYWYQQILGQGPKLLIQFQNNGVVDDSQLPKDRFSAERLKGVDSTLKIQPAKLEDSAVYLCASSWTVIMNTEAFFGQGTRLTVV.

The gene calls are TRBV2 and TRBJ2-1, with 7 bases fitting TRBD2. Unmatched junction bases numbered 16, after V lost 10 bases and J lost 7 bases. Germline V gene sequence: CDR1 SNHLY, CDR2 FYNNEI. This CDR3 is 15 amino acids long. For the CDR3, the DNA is TGTGCCAACTTGGGGCGGGAGCCGAGGTATAATGAGCAGTTCTTC. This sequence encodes CANLGREPRYNEQFF.